Presented here are 17 T cell receptor beta chains from one specimen sequenced in a study of blood T cell repertoires in COVID-19. This table comes from immunoSEQ multiplex PCR, and its TCRdb copy is limited to in-frame clones, with some not included. The sample has 20,000 or so clones; roughly 91% are singletons. Sequencing was carried out using peripheral blood. The origin of the receptors is a woman aged 55-69 years with active COVID-19.

The gene calls are TRBV29-1 and TRBJ2-5, with D maybe TRBD1 (5 bases). V was pared by 5 bases and J by 10 bases, with 11 bases between. The germline CDR1 and CDR2 sequences are SQVTM and ANQGSEA. The CDR3 length is 10 residues. CDR3 coding DNA: TGCAGCGTTAGGAACCAGGGCCAGTACTTC. Translation gives CSVRNQGQYF.

J is TRBJ2-1 and V is TRBV18, with 11 positions matching TRBD2. Trimming took 4 bases from V and 8 from J; bases not matched to a gene: 7. Germline loops: CDR1 KGHSH, CDR2 LQKENI. CDR3 length: 15 amino acids. In DNA, the CDR3 is TGTGCCAGCTCACTAACTAGCGGGGGAGCGTATGAGCAGTTCTTC. Residues: CASSLTSGGAYEQFF.

This rearrangement joins TRBV6-1 to TRBJ2-7, with a possible D match to TRBD1 (6 bases). CDR1 and CDR2 (germline): MNHNS, SASEGT. The CDR3 contains 14 residues. V lost 1 base to trimming and J lost 1 base, with 8 bases between them. The CDR3 reads CASSEGQESYEQYF. CDR3 DNA sequence: TGTGCCAGCAGTGAAGGACAGGAATCCTACGAGCAGTACTTC.

This chain links TRBV6-1 with TRBJ1-5, with D perhaps matching TRBD1 (5 bases). The germline V and J ends were trimmed by 3 bases and 3 bases, with 9 bases remaining between them. The CDR3 sequence is 14 residues long. Germline V lookup: CDR1 MNHNS, CDR2 SASEGT. The CDR3 nucleotides are TGTGCCAGCAGTGACCGGGGGGTCAATCAGCCCCAGCATTTT. Protein sequence: CASSDRGVNQPQHF.

In its sample, this clone was seen a few times. This sequence joins TRBV27 and TRBJ2-7, with TRBD1 matching 9 bases. V was clipped by 6 bases and J by 2 bases; unmatched bases: 2. This CDR3 has 13 residues. Germline CDR1 MNHEY, CDR2 SMNVEV (reference sequence). The CDR3 spells CASRRQGAYEQYF. The CDR3 DNA reads as TGTGCCAGCAGGAGACAGGGGGCCTACGAGCAGTACTTC.

Relative to its sample, this clone is medium-sized. The rearrangement joins TRBV5-4 to TRBJ2-2, with 8 bases identical to TRBD2. The germline CDR1 and CDR2 sequences are SGHNT and YYREEE (reference sequence). This CDR3 is built from 14 residues. J lost 5 bases, V lost 9 bases, and 9 bases had no gene match. The chain's CDR3 is CATTNGGGTGELFF. The CDR3 nucleotides are TGTGCCACCACAAACGGGGGGGGTACCGGGGAGCTGTTTTTT.

The genes are TRBV5-1 and TRBJ2-2; D is possibly TRBD2 (6 bases). Between the trimmed V and J ends, which lost 0 bases and 5 bases, there was a span of 8 bases. Germline loops: CDR1 SGHRS, CDR2 YFSETQ. This CDR3 is built from 14 residues. DNA for the CDR3: TGCGCCAGCAGCTTGGTAGCGGAGACCGGGGAGCTGTTTTTT. Translating gives CASSLVAETGELFF.

The chain combines TRBV5-4 with TRBJ2-1; a possible D gene is TRBD1 (6 bases). V lost 4 bases and J lost 0, with 17 bases in between. Germline values: CDR1 SGHNT, CDR2 YYREEE (reference sequence). The CDR3 runs to 17 residues. CDR3: CASSKDHNRDSYNEQFF. CDR3 coding DNA: TGTGCCAGCAGCAAGGACCATAACAGGGACTCCTACAATGAGCAGTTCTTC. Looking up the rest from reference TRBV5-4 and TRBJ2-1 gives the full variable domain: ETGVTQSPTHLIKTRGQQVTLRCSSQSGHNTVSWYQQALGQGPQFIFQYYREEENGRGNFPPRFSGLQFPNYSSELNVNALELDDSALYLCASSKDHNRDSYNEQFFGPGTRLTVL.

The V gene is TRBV4-1, the J gene TRBJ2-7; possibly TRBD1 for D (6 bases). Between the trimmed V and J ends, which lost 4 bases and 3 bases, there was a span of 10 bases. Germline CDR1 is MGHRA and CDR2 is YSYEKL. The CDR3 loop spans 13 amino acids. This chain's CDR3 is CASSRGQFYEQYF. In DNA, the CDR3 is TGCGCCAGCAGCCGAGGACAGTTCTACGAGCAGTACTTC.

The CDR3 sequence: CASSQETGLGDNEQFF. The CDR3 DNA is TGTGCCAGCAGCCAAGAGACGGGACTAGGTGACAATGAGCAGTTCTTC. The chain is built from TRBV3-1 (or the pseudogene TRBV3-2) and TRBJ2-1; 8 bases align to TRBD2. The CDR3 runs 16 residues. Germline lookup yields CDR1 LGHDT and CDR2 YNNKEL (reference sequence). Losses at the gene ends were 0 bases for V and 5 bases for J; bases not matched to a gene: 6.

This clone is a singleton in its sample. The V gene is TRBV6-5, the J gene TRBJ2-3; 9 bases match TRBD1. The CDR3 runs 14 residues. Looked up from germline, CDR1 is MNHEY and CDR2 is SVGAGI. The V and J ends lost 8 bases and 4 bases, in that order; junction bases with no gene match: 7. CDR3 sequence reads: CASVNRGRADTQYF. CDR3 DNA: TGTGCCAGCGTAAACAGGGGGCGCGCAGATACGCAGTATTTT.

The rearrangement links TRBV7-9 to TRBJ2-5; 7 positions match TRBD1. V lost 5 bases, J lost 2 bases, and 5 bases stayed unmatched. The CDR3 extends over 14 amino acids. Germline V gene sequence: CDR1 SEHNR, CDR2 FQNEAQ (reference sequence). The CDR3 region is CASSHGTVQETQYF. CDR3 bases: TGTGCCAGCAGCCACGGGACAGTACAAGAGACCCAGTACTTC.

V usage is TRBV19 and J usage is TRBJ1-2, with TRBD1 matching over 10 bases. The length of the CDR3 is 17 residues. V shed 0 bases and J 6 bases; nucleotides not matched to a gene: 10. Germline CDR1 LNHDA, CDR2 SQIVND (reference sequence). CDR3 in amino acids: CASSIDLLTGQGNGYTF. Here the CDR3 DNA reads TGTGCCAGTAGTATAGACCTCCTAACGGGACAGGGGAATGGCTACACCTTC.

This chain's CDR3 is CASETGTGSISGNTIYF. CDR3 nucleotides: TGTGCCAGCGAGACCGGGACAGGGAGCATCTCTGGAAACACCATATATTTT. V gene TRBV19 combines with J gene TRBJ1-3; 9 nucleotides match TRBD1. There are 17 residues in the CDR3. V shed 9 bases, J shed 0 bases, and the junction held 12 bases outside the gene matches. Germline-derived CDR1 and CDR2 are LNHDA and SQIVND (reference sequence).

The chain recombines TRBV3-1 (or the pseudogene TRBV3-2) with TRBJ2-5; the match to TRBD2 covers 8 bases. The length of the CDR3 is 16 residues. V lost 4 bases, J lost 2 bases, and 9 bases stayed unmatched. In germline, CDR1 is LGHDT, CDR2 YNNKEL (reference sequence). The CDR3 DNA reads TGTGCCAGCAGCCGAATGGTAGCGGGACCGCAAGAGACCCAGTACTTC. It translates to CASSRMVAGPQETQYF.

The chain joins TRBV12-3 or TRBV12-4 to TRBJ1-3; D is uncertain. CDR3 length equals 13 residues. V shed 6 bases and J shed 4 bases, with 10 bases lying between them. Here the CDR3 reads CASRLRVGNTIYF. The DNA of the CDR3 is TGTGCCAGCAGGCTCCGAGTCGGAAACACCATATATTTT.

The genes are TRBV19 and TRBJ1-6, with D possibly being TRBD1 (5 bases). Germline CDR1 is LNHDA and CDR2 is SQIVND (reference sequence). V was clipped by 5 bases and J by 9 bases, with 14 bases between them. This CDR3 comprises 14 residues. The CDR3 sequence: CASSLDGGTSPLHF. CDR3 in DNA: TGTGCCAGTAGTCTTGACGGGGGGACTTCACCCCTCCACTTT.